What follows is one T cell receptor beta chain and its context. As yet, its antigen is unknown. Profiling relied on immunoSEQ multiplex PCR, and the TCRdb table lists in-frame clones only, not all of them. The table records about 20,000 clones, roughly nine tenths of them present only once. The CDR3 contains 17 residues. Germline loops: CDR1 LNHDA, CDR2 SQIVND (reference sequence). Trimming removed 4 bases at V and 5 bases at J, with 18 bases between. These data come from a study of graft-versus-host responses after intestinal transplantation. Study-wide findings and caveats: Allografts of one patient group, those with graft-donor T cell macrochimerism, had high graft-versus-host to host-versus-graft clonal ratios. After transplant, early declines in HvG clones were associated with peak levels of circulating GvH clones. GvH clones occurred in recipient marrow; some first appeared in ileum or blood.

The receptor was isolated from a human patient who received an intestinal transplant, so some T cells may come from the graft donor. The source material was PBMCs, sampled around 230 days after intestinal transplant. This rearrangement joins TRBV19 to TRBJ1-6; no reliable D call. CDR3 in DNA: TGTGCCAGTAGTACCAAGCTCATAGCATTGGATAATTCACCCCTCCACTTT. Residues: CASSTKLIALDNSPLHF.